A selection of T cell receptor beta chains follows, all from one sample in a study of cytomegalovirus exposure and HLA in healthy donors. Using immunoSEQ multiplex PCR, the repertoire was profiled, and TCRdb retains in-frame clones only, with some absent. The sample records some 67,000 clones, about 95% being singletons. Sequencing used PBMCs. Every receptor here comes from a woman aged 18-35 years in good health and CMV-seronegative. Both conserved end residues are part of each CDR3. A D gene is named only where the DNA matches it firmly. Part of the rows lack a size; the others show once, few, many or a class for expanded clones.

D gene,J gene,V gene,clone size,CDR3 protein,CDR3 DNA
TRBD1,TRBJ1-5,TRBV15,.,CATSRGSTGGPPQHF,TGTGCCACCAGCAGAGGGTCGACAGGGGGTCCGCCCCAGCATTTT
.,TRBJ1-4,TRBV7-9,.,CASSWGQRATNEKLFF,TGTGCCAGCAGCTGGGGGCAGAGAGCAACTAATGAAAAACTGTTTTTT
.,TRBJ2-7,TRBV7-9,.,CASSFDLEQYF,TGTGCCAGCAGCTTCGACTTGGAGCAGTACTTC
TRBD2,TRBJ2-2,TRBV9,.,CASSGGLAGGGELFF,TGTGCCAGCAGCGGGGGACTAGCGGGAGGCGGGGAGCTGTTTTTT
TRBD1,TRBJ1-5,TRBV27,.,CASSPRGLGQPQHF,TGTGCCAGCAGTCCCAGGGGGCTAGGTCAGCCCCAGCATTTT
.,TRBJ2-3,TRBV6-6,once,CASSYSSTQATDTQYF,TGTGCCAGCAGTTACTCGAGTACACAGGCCACAGATACGCAGTATTTT
.,TRBJ1-2,TRBV5-4,.,CASSLIGGYGYTF,TGTGCCAGCAGCTTAATAGGGGGCTATGGCTACACCTTC
TRBD1,TRBJ1-3,TRBV5-1,.,CASSSGTAGNTIYF,TGCGCCAGCAGCTCCGGGACAGCAGGAAACACCATATATTTT
TRBD1,TRBJ2-7,TRBV18,.,CASSPTDRVLGEQYF,TGTGCCAGCTCACCTACGGACAGGGTTCTGGGAGAGCAGTACTTC
.,TRBJ2-7,TRBV7-6,.,CASSLEGGRASPYEQYF,TGTGCCAGCAGCTTAGAAGGGGGGAGGGCGTCCCCGTACGAGCAGTACTTC
TRBD1,TRBJ1-2,TRBV5-6,.,CASSPPFGTGGILF,TGTGCCAGCAGCCCACCGTTCGGGACAGGGGGCATTCTCTTC
.,TRBJ1-4,TRBV28,.,CASSSNEKLFF,TGTGCCAGCAGTTCGAATGAAAAACTGTTTTTT